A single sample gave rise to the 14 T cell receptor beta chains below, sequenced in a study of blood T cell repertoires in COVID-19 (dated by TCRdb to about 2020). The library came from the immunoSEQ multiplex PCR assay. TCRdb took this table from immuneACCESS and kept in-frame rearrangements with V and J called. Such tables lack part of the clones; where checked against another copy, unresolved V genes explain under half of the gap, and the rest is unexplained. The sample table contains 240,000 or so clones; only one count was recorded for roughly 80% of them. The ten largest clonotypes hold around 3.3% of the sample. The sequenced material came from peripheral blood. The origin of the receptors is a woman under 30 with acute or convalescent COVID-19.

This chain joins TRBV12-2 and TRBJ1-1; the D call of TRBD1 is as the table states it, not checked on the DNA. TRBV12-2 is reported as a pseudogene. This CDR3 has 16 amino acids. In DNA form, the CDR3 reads TGTGCAAGTCGCTTATACCCGGACAGGGAGAACACTGAAGCTTTCTTT. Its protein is CASRLYPDRENTEAFF.

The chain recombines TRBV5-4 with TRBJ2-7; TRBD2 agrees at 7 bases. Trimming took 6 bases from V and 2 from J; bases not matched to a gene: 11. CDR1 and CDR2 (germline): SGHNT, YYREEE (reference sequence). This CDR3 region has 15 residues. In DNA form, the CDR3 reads TGTGCCAGCACCCCCGACCTAGCGGCCACCTACGAGCAGTACTTC. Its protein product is CASTPDLAATYEQYF. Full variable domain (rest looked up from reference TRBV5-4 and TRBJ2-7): ETGVTQSPTHLIKTRGQQVTLRCSSQSGHNTVSWYQQALGQGPQFIFQYYREEENGRGNFPPRFSGLQFPNYSSELNVNALELDDSALYLCASTPDLAATYEQYFGPGTRLTVT.

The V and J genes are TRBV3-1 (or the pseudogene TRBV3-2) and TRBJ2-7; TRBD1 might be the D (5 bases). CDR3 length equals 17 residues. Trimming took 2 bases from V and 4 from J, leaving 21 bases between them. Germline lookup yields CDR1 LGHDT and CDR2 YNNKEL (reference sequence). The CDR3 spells CASSQPLVLPGYYEQYF. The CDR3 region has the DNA TGTGCCAGCAGCCAACCTCTCGTACTACCAGGGTATTACGAGCAGTACTTC.

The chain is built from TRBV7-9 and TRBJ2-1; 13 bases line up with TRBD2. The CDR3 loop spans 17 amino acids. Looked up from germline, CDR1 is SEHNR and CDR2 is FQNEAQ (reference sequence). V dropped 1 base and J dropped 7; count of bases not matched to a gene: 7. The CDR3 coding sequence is TGTGCCAGCAGCTTAGTTCGGACTAGCGGGAGTGGTAATGAGCAGTTCTTC. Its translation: CASSLVRTSGSGNEQFF. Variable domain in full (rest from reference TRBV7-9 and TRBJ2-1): DTGVSQNPRHKITKRGQNVTFRCDPISEHNRLYWYRQTLGQGPEFLTYFQNEAQLEKSRLLSDRFSAERPKGSFSTLEIQRTEQGDSAMYLCASSLVRTSGSGNEQFFGPGTRLTVL.

Here the CDR3 DNA reads TGTGCCAGCAGTACCGGGACAGGGTTCTACTATGGCTACACCTTC. As protein: CASSTGTGFYYGYTF. The chain couples TRBV28 to TRBJ1-2; TRBD1 aligns across 9 bases. The CDR3 is 15 residues long. The germline CDR1 and CDR2 sequences are MDHEN and SYDVKM. Trimming took 5 bases from V and 3 from J; bases not matched to a gene: 7.

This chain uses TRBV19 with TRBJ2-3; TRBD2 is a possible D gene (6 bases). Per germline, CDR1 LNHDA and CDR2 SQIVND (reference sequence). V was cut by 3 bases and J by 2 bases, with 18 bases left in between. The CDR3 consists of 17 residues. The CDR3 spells CASSMRMVAGPTDTQYF. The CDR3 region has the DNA TGTGCCAGTAGTATGAGGATGGTGGCGGGGCCCACAGATACGCAGTATTTT.

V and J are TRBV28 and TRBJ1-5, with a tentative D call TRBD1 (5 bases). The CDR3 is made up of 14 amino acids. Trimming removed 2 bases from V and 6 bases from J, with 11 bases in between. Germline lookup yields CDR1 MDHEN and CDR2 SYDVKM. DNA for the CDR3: TGTGCCAGCAGTTTAGGGCAGGGCATTCAGCCCCAGCATTTT. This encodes CASSLGQGIQPQHF.

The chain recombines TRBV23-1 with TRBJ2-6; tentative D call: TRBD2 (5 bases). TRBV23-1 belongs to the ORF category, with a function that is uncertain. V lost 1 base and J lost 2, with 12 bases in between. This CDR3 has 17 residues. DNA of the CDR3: TGCGCCAGCAGTCAATTAAAGTCGGGGACTGGGGCCAACGTCCTGACTTTC. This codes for CASSQLKSGTGANVLTF.

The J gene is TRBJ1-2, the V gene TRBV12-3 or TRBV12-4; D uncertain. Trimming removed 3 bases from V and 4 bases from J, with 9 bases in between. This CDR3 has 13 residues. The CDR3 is CASSLQRGYGYTF. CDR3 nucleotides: TGTGCCAGCAGTTTGCAGCGGGGCTATGGCTACACCTTC.

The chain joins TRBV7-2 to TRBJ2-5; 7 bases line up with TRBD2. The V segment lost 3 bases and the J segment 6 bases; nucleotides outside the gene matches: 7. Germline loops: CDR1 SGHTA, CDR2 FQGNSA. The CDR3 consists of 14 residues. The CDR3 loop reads CASSFGGDGKTQYF. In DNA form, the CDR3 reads TGTGCCAGCAGCTTTGGGGGGGACGGGAAGACCCAGTACTTC.

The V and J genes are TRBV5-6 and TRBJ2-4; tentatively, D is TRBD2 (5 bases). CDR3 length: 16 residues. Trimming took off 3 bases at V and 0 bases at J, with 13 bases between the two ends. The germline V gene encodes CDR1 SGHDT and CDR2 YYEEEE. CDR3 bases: TGTGCCAGCAGCTCGGGATCGGTGAGAGCCAAAAACATTCAGTACTTC. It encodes CASSSGSVRAKNIQYF.

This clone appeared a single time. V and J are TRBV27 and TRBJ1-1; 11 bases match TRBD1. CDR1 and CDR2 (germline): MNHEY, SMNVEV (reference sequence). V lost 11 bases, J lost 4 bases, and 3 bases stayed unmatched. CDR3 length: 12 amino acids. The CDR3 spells CAAGTGGTEAFF. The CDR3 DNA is TGTGCCGCGGGGACAGGGGGCACTGAAGCTTTCTTT.

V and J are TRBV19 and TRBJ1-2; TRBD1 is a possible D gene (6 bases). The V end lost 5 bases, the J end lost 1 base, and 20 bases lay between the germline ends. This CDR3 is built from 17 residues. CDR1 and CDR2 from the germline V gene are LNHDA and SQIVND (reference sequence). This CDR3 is CASSLGTPADLNYGYTF. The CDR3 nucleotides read TGTGCCAGTAGTCTCGGGACACCCGCGGATCTTAACTATGGCTACACCTTC. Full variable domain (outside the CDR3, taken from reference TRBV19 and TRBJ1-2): DGGITQSPKYLFRKEGQNVTLSCEQNLNHDAMYWYRQDPGQGLRLIYYSQIVNDFQKGDIAEGYSVSREKKESFPLTVTSAQKNPTAFYLCASSLGTPADLNYGYTFGSGTRLTVV.

CDR3 residues: CASSLQTGLNTEAFF. As DNA, the CDR3 is TGTGCCAGCAGTTTACAGACAGGACTGAACACTGAAGCTTTCTTT. This chain connects TRBV27 to TRBJ1-1, with a possible D match to TRBD1 (6 bases). V lost 2 bases and J 0 bases, leaving 10 bases between the germline ends. CDR1 MNHEY and CDR2 SMNVEV come from the germline V gene (reference sequence). CDR3 size: 15 residues.